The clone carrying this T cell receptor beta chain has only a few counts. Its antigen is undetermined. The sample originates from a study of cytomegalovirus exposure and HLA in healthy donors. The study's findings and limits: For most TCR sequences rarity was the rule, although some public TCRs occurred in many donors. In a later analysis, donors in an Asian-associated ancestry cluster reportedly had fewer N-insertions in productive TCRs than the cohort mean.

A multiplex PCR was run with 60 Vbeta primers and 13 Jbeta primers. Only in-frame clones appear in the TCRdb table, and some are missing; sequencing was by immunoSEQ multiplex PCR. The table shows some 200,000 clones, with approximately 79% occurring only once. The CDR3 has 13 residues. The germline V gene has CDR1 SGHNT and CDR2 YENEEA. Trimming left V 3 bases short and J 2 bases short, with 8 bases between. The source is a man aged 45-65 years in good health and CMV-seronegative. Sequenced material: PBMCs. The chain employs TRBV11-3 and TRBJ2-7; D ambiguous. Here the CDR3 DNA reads TGTGCCAGCAGCTTTAGAGAAACCTACGAGCAGTACTTC. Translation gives CASSFRETYEQYF.